This TCR beta chain was captured in a study of vaccination and CD4 T cells after COVID-19. Study background: In the convalescent cohort, there were six males and four females, two of them Hispanic. Whole-study results and caveats: In convalescent patients, 304 of 307 vaccine-specific clones were spike mono-reactive.

With the Oncomine TCR Beta short-read assay, DNA from cultured CD4+ T cells was sequenced. TCRdb processed the PCR reads anew with MiXCR; each CDR3 protein has one entry. The sample has tens of thousands of distinct CDR3 sequences, about three fifths seen once; the top ten hold 7% to 10%. As to this clonotype: Its antigen remains unidentified.

Treatment described: roughly 10-day PBMC culture with coronavirus spike peptide pools or control peptides (ViraFEST assay). ViraFEST stimulated the growth of antigen-specific T cells using peptide pools and subsequently profiled their TCRs by sequencing. The authors replaced half the medium with fresh IL-2 medium on days 3 and 7. With 2 bases removed from V and 4 bases from J, the gap between germline ends came to 20 bases. The CDR3 is made up of 17 amino acids. Germline V gene data show CDR1 as MNHGY and CDR2 as SAAAGT. Material: CD4+ T cells from blood, cultured in vitro. This clonotype originated in a human donor who had recovered from COVID-19. This chain links TRBV6-8 with TRBJ1-2; tentatively, D is TRBD1 (5 bases). The CDR3 region has the DNA TGTGCCAGCAGTTACCTCATCCTTGAGGGGCCGAGCTATGGCTACACCTTC. This sequence encodes CASSYLILEGPSYGYTF.